The table lists the clone carrying this TCR beta chain with a count of one. Its target is unknown. These data come from a study of cytomegalovirus exposure and HLA in healthy donors. The PCR made use of 60 Vbeta and 13 Jbeta primers. Per the original data handling: In a later analysis, 70 million to 80 million unique TCR beta chains included roughly 11 million shared by two or more donors. This table comes from immunoSEQ multiplex PCR, and its TCRdb copy is limited to in-frame clones, with some not included. The DNA was the basis for D and trimming; V, J and clone size are from that table. The sample contains about 160,000 clones, less than 90% of which appear only once. Points from the study as a whole: Available immune exposure information covered CMV serostatus only. One later analysis reportedly identified an Asian-associated ancestry cluster that showed fewer N-insertions than the approximately 670-donor mean. In a later analysis, HLA-associated beta chains showed higher expansion and lower generation probabilities than comparable chains.

CDR3 length: 11 amino acids. Germline V gene sequence: CDR1 SQVTM, CDR2 ANQGSEA. V lost 6 bases and J lost 11; bases outside the gene matches: 5. This clonotype originated in a man in his fifties or sixties in good health and CMV-seropositive. Input material: PBMCs. The rearrangement uses TRBV29-1 and TRBJ2-5; the match to TRBD1 covers 11 bases. The CDR3, as DNA: TGCAGCGTGGACAGGGGGCGGGAGCAGTACTTC. It specifies CSVDRGREQYF.